The 9 T cell receptor beta chains presented below share a single source sample, sequenced in a study of blood T cell repertoires in COVID-19. Assay: immunoSEQ multiplex PCR; the TCRdb copy retains only in-frame clones and omits some. The sample holds roughly 410,000 clones, 75% to 90% seen once. Sequences were obtained from peripheral blood. The receptors were sampled from a woman aged 35 to 49 with COVID-19, enrolled during active disease.

The V gene is TRBV27, the J gene TRBJ1-4; no clear D. This CDR3 spans 14 amino acids. Germline V lookup: CDR1 MNHEY, CDR2 SMNVEV (reference sequence). V shed 3 bases and J shed 4 bases, with 9 bases lying between them. As DNA, the CDR3 is TGTGCCAGCAGTTTTGGAGGGCGTAATGAAAAACTGTTTTTT. Translating gives CASSFGGRNEKLFF. Based on the CDR3 plus reference TRBV27 and TRBJ1-4, the full variable domain is EAQVTQNPRYLITVTGKKLTVTCSQNMNHEYMSWYRQDPGLGLRQIYYSMNVEVTDKGDVPEGYKVSRKEKRNFPLILESPSPNQTSLYFCASSFGGRNEKLFFGSGTQLSVL.

The chain carries TRBV27 and TRBJ2-1; D possibly corresponds to TRBD2 (5 bases). This CDR3 comprises 17 residues. Trimming stripped 5 bases from V and 3 bases from J, with 20 bases between. Germline CDR1 reads MNHEY; CDR2 reads SMNVEV (reference sequence). The chain's CDR3 is CASSPPGEGEIYNEQFF. The CDR3 region has the DNA TGTGCCAGCAGTCCCCCCGGGGAAGGAGAAATCTACAATGAGCAGTTCTTC.

This chain links TRBV20-1 with TRBJ2-1, with D possibly TRBD2 on 6 matching bases. This CDR3 is built from 12 residues. Trimming cost V 3 bases and J 8 bases, with 11 bases left between them. Germline CDR1 DFQATT, CDR2 SNEGSKA (reference sequence). The CDR3 loop reads CSASLRGDEQFF. CDR3 DNA sequence: TGCAGTGCTAGTCTGCGGGGCGATGAGCAGTTCTTC.

The CDR3 nucleotides are TGTGCCAGCAGTGAAGCGGGGACTAGGACCTACGAGCAGTACTTC. Its translation: CASSEAGTRTYEQYF. The chain carries TRBV6-1 and TRBJ2-7, with 8 bases identical to TRBD2. The germline CDR1 and CDR2 sequences are MNHNS and SASEGT. There are 15 residues in the CDR3. V lost 0 bases, J lost 2 bases, and 3 bases stayed unmatched.

The chain uses TRBV6-2 or TRBV6-3 and TRBJ2-7, with a tentative D call TRBD2 (6 bases). V dropped 2 bases and J dropped 1 base, with 9 bases sitting between them. CDR3 size: 14 residues. CDR1 and CDR2 from the germline V gene are MNHEY and SVGEGT. The CDR3 coding sequence is TGTGCCAGCAGTTACGCGGGACCTTCCTACGAGCAGTACTTC. It encodes CASSYAGPSYEQYF.

In regard to this clone: Germline is not matched at one junction end, which may reflect a read error. J is TRBJ1-1 and V is TRBV6-8, with a weak D call TRBD1 (6 bases). Germline V gene data show CDR1 as MNHGY and CDR2 as SAAAGT. This CDR3 region has 14 residues. The CDR3 sequence is CASRGGEGGAEAFF. The CDR3 nucleotides are TGCGCCAGCCGTGGAGGGGAGGGGGGCGCTGAAGCTTTCTTT.

V usage is TRBV4-2 and J usage is TRBJ2-2; D is unresolved. CDR1 is LGHNA, CDR2 YNFKEQ, per germline. V gave up 0 bases and J gave up 7 bases, with 3 bases separating them. This CDR3 region has 12 residues. The CDR3 sequence: CASSQDYGELFF. In DNA form, the CDR3 reads TGTGCCAGCAGCCAAGATTACGGGGAGCTGTTTTTT.

The V and J genes are TRBV6-5 and TRBJ1-2; TRBD1 might be the D (5 bases). The length of the CDR3 is 13 residues. V was shortened by 11 bases and J by 4 bases, with 17 bases between the two germline ends. In germline, CDR1 is MNHEY, CDR2 SVGAGI. The CDR3 sequence is CAEAQGSSYGYTF. Here the CDR3 DNA reads TGTGCCGAAGCGCAGGGATCGAGCTATGGCTACACCTTC.

This rearrangement joins TRBV7-3 to TRBJ1-1; D is unclear. Germline values: CDR1 SGHTA, CDR2 FQGTGA. The length of the CDR3 is 14 residues. Trimming stripped 2 bases from V and 6 bases from J, with 13 bases between. The CDR3 nucleotides are TGTGCCAGCAGCTTAGACATAAATTCTTCTGAAGCTTTCTTT. Protein sequence: CASSLDINSSEAFF.